This passage covers 27 T cell receptor beta chains from one sample sequenced in a study of spatial heterogeneity in lung cancer. TCRdb reprocessed the 5' RACE reads via MiXCR and lists one record per CDR3 protein. The data show 40,000 or so distinct CDR3 sequences, around 7.5% seen once. Indicated time point: sample taken at primary tumor resection. The sequencing here drew on PBMCs, taken at surgery. These receptors originate from a male donor with early-stage non-small cell lung cancer.

There are many counts of this clonotype. J is TRBJ1-1 and V is TRBV2; D perhaps matches TRBD1 (5 bases). CDR3 size: 14 residues. V was trimmed by 6 bases and J by 2 bases, leaving 13 bases between them. CDR1 and CDR2 (germline): SNHLY, FYNNEI. CDR3 amino acids: CASRGLDLNTEAFF. CDR3 sequence (DNA): TGTGCCAGCAGGGGGCTCGACTTAAACACTGAAGCTTTCTTT.

In this sample, this clonotype turned up many times. The V and J genes are TRBV12-3 or TRBV12-4 and TRBJ2-7; 12 bases map to TRBD2. The length of the CDR3 is 16 residues. V was clipped by 0 bases and J by 4 bases; unmatched bases: 4. CDR3 sequence (DNA): TGTGCCAGCAGTTTAGCCAGGACTAGCGGGGTTTACGAGCAGTACTTC. Residues: CASSLARTSGVYEQYF.

This clonotype was seen repeatedly, ten times or more. The V call is TRBV2, the J call TRBJ1-1; D possibly corresponds to TRBD1 (5 bases). The CDR3 has 13 amino acids. Germline V gene sequence: CDR1 SNHLY, CDR2 FYNNEI. Trimming took off 4 bases at V and 2 bases at J, with 8 bases between the two ends. CDR3 residues: CASSGQPNTEAFF. The CDR3 bases are TGTGCCAGCAGTGGACAGCCCAACACTGAAGCTTTCTTT.

At least ten counts were recorded for this clonotype. The V and J genes are TRBV29-1 and TRBJ2-7; possible D gene TRBD2, 5 bases. This CDR3 has 14 amino acids. V lost 5 bases and J lost 4, with 18 bases in between. The germline CDR1 and CDR2 sequences are SQVTM and ANQGSEA. The CDR3 protein is CSVRWLAQDYEQYF. CDR3 DNA: TGCAGCGTTCGGTGGCTAGCCCAAGATTACGAGCAGTACTTC.

This clonotype was picked up many times. This sequence joins TRBV5-5 and TRBJ2-1; 13 bases fit TRBD2. J lost 3 bases, V lost 2 bases, and 8 bases had no gene match. The CDR3 sequence is 18 residues long. Germline V gene sequence: CDR1 SGHKS, CDR2 YYEKEE (reference sequence). CDR3 region: CASSFLGLAGVIYNEQFF. In DNA form, the CDR3 reads TGTGCCAGCAGCTTCCTCGGACTAGCGGGAGTGATCTACAATGAGCAGTTCTTC.

The chain couples TRBV12-3 or TRBV12-4 to TRBJ1-1; D is uncertain. V dropped 3 bases and J dropped 4 bases, with 12 bases sitting between them. This CDR3 is built from 14 residues. CDR3 amino acids: CASSFDMTPTEAFF. CDR3 nucleotides: TGTGCCAGCAGTTTCGACATGACCCCCACTGAAGCTTTCTTT.

This clonotype was seen only a few times. This chain joins TRBV7-9 and TRBJ1-3; D uncertain. Germline V gives CDR1 SEHNR, CDR2 FQNEAQ (reference sequence). This CDR3 contains 16 residues. Trimming removed 0 bases from V and 0 bases from J, with 9 bases in between. CDR3 sequence reads: CASSLAVTASGNTIYF. CDR3 DNA sequence: TGTGCCAGCAGCTTAGCGGTCACCGCCTCTGGAAACACCATATATTTT.

This clonotype was detected only a few times. The rearrangement uses TRBV6-2 or TRBV6-3 and TRBJ2-5, with D perhaps matching TRBD1 (6 bases). There are 14 residues in the CDR3. CDR1 and CDR2 (germline): MNHEY, SVGEGT. The V gene lost 8 bases and the J gene lost 6 bases, with 19 bases spanning the gap. CDR3: CASVRGSPGKTQYF. For the CDR3, the DNA is TGTGCCAGCGTTAGGGGGTCTCCGGGGAAGACCCAGTACTTC.

J is TRBJ2-2 and V is TRBV9; no clear D gene. The germline V gene has CDR1 SGDLS and CDR2 YYNGEE. There are 14 residues in the CDR3. V gave up 0 bases and J gave up 4 bases, with 7 bases separating them. As DNA, the CDR3 is TGTGCCAGCAGCGTAGATTTATCCACCGGGGAGCTGTTTTTT. Its translation: CASSVDLSTGELFF.

In this sample, this clonotype turned up a few times. This chain uses TRBV27 with TRBJ1-2, with D unclear. The germline CDR1 and CDR2 sequences are MNHEY and SMNVEV (reference sequence). The V end was cut by 2 bases, the J end by 4 bases, with 8 bases between. CDR3 length: 13 amino acids. The DNA of the CDR3 is TGTGCCAGCAGTTTAGGGGTGACCTATGGCTACACCTTC. This sequence encodes CASSLGVTYGYTF.

The chain links TRBV3-2 to TRBJ2-7; the listed D gene, TRBD2, was not tested against the DNA. TRBV3-2 is recorded as a pseudogene. The CDR3 is 16 residues long. The CDR3, as DNA: TGTGCCAGCAGTCAGCACGGCGGGCAGGGCCCTATTGAGCAGTACGTC. Translated, it gives CASSQHGGQGPIEQYV.

For the CDR3, the DNA is TGCAGTGCCCCAGCACCTGGGGACTTCATAGAGACCCAGTACTTC. Translating it yields CSAPAPGDFIETQYF. V gene TRBV20-1 combines with J gene TRBJ2-5; perhaps TRBD2 as D (6 bases). Germline V gene sequence: CDR1 DFQATT, CDR2 SNEGSKA (reference sequence). CDR3 length: 15 amino acids. The ends were cut back, 6 bases at V and 4 bases at J, with 21 bases in the middle.

This clonotype has ten or more counts. V gene TRBV24-1 combines with J gene TRBJ2-1; D assignment may be TRBD1 or TRBD2 (6 bases each). Trimming shortened V by 4 bases and J by 0 bases, and 18 bases separated the two germline ends. The V gene's germline CDR1 is KGHDR and CDR2 SFDVKD. The CDR3 loop spans 18 amino acids. Written as DNA, the CDR3 is TGTGCCACCAGTGACCCCGGTCGAGGGGGGAACTCCTACAATGAGCAGTTCTTC. This codes for CATSDPGRGGNSYNEQFF.

This clonotype was counted ten times or more. Here the CDR3 reads CATADQRHEQYV. Written as DNA, the CDR3 is TGTGCCACTGCGGATCAAAGACACGAGCAGTACGTC. This chain uses TRBV10-3 with TRBJ2-7; D is undetermined. The CDR3 has 12 amino acids. Germline V gene lookup returns CDR1 ENHRY and CDR2 SYGVKD. Between the trimmed V and J ends, which lost 10 bases and 5 bases, there was a span of 15 bases.

With regard to this clonotype: This may be a read error: a much more frequent sequence differs by one nucleotide. The rearrangement uses TRBV7-2 and TRBJ2-7, with 10 bases that match TRBD1. Germline lookup yields CDR1 SGHTA and CDR2 FQGNSA. The CDR3 runs 18 residues. This CDR3 reads CASSLVSRDRGAVYEQSV. The CDR3 bases are TGTGCCAGCAGCTTAGTTTCCCGGGACAGGGGTGCAGTTTACGAGCAGTCCGTC.

This clonotype was seen repeatedly, ten times or more. V is TRBV27 and J is TRBJ1-6; 8 bases match TRBD1. Germline CDR1 is MNHEY and CDR2 is SMNVEV (reference sequence). V shed 1 base and J 10 bases; nucleotides not matched to a gene: 6. The CDR3 sequence is 15 residues long. In DNA, the CDR3 is TGTGCCAGCAGTTTATTGGACAGGGTCGGGTCACCCCTCCACTTT. Protein: CASSLLDRVGSPLHF.

This clonotype was recorded at least ten times. The chain carries TRBV6-6 and TRBJ2-5; D is perhaps TRBD1 or TRBD2 (5 bases each). The CDR3 length is 12 residues. Trimming took 7 bases from V and 3 from J, leaving 9 bases between them. Germline CDR1 MNHNY, CDR2 SVGAGI (reference sequence). CDR3 region: CASTGTEETQYF. CDR3 nucleotides: TGTGCCAGCACAGGGACGGAAGAGACCCAGTACTTC.

This clonotype was seen ten or more times. This chain uses TRBV7-2 with TRBJ1-5, with D perhaps matching TRBD1 (5 bases). The CDR3 is 13 residues long. CDR1 is SGHTA and CDR2 is FQGNSA in the germline V gene. Trimming stripped 5 bases from V and 6 bases from J, with 11 bases between. Here the CDR3 reads CASSSREVQPQHF. The CDR3 DNA sequence: TGTGCCAGCAGCAGCAGGGAGGTTCAGCCCCAGCATTTT.

The table lists this clonotype with a few counts. Germline and junction disagree at one end, which may indicate a read error. V and J are TRBV3-1 and TRBJ1-1, with unresolved D. Germline CDR1 is LGHDT and CDR2 is YNNKEL (reference sequence). The CDR3 spans 15 residues. The CDR3 loop is CASGQSAGRNTEAFF. The DNA of the CDR3 is TGTGCCAGCGGCCAAAGTGCGGGTAGGAACACTGAAGCTTTCTTT. The whole variable domain, remainder taken from reference TRBV3-1 and TRBJ1-1, is DTAVSQTPKYLVTQMGNDKSIKCEQNLGHDTMYWYKQDSKKFLKIMFSYNNKELIINETVPNRFSPKSPDKAHLNLHINSLELGDSAVYFCASGQSAGRNTEAFFGQGTRLTVV.

In this sample, this clonotype turned up many times. The chain employs TRBV5-8 and TRBJ2-1, with 9 positions matching TRBD2. Germline V lookup: CDR1 SGHTS, CDR2 YDEGEE. After removal of 3 bases from V and 5 bases from J, the junction contained 6 bases not matched to a gene. CDR3 length: 15 amino acids. The CDR3 DNA sequence: TGTGCCAGCAGCTCCGGGACTAGCACCCACAATGAGCAGTTCTTC. Amino acid sequence: CASSSGTSTHNEQFF.

This clonotype was observed many times. This sequence joins TRBV20-1 and TRBJ2-2; TRBD2 matches at 7 bases. The CDR3 length is 14 residues. V lost 2 bases to trimming and J lost 6 bases; unmatched junction nucleotides: 6. Per germline, CDR1 DFQATT and CDR2 SNEGSKA (reference sequence). This CDR3 is CSARRQGGAGELFF. Here the CDR3 DNA reads TGCAGTGCTAGACGTCAGGGAGGGGCCGGGGAGCTGTTTTTT.

This rearrangement joins TRBV3-1 to TRBJ1-3; D might be TRBD1 (6 bases). CDR3 length equals 17 residues. From germline, CDR1 is LGHDT and CDR2 YNNKEL (reference sequence). V lost 1 base and J lost 0, with 13 bases in between. CDR3 coding DNA: TGTGCCAGCAGCCAAGGAGGGACATACTACTCTGGAAACACCATATATTTT. Translated: CASSQGGTYYSGNTIYF.

The gene calls are TRBV7-3 and TRBJ2-3; no definite D call. Germline loops: CDR1 SGHTA, CDR2 FQGTGA. Trimming shortened V by 2 bases and J by 4 bases, and 13 bases separated the two germline ends. The CDR3 is made up of 15 amino acids. The CDR3 DNA reads as TGTGCCAGCAGCTTATCCCAGACTGAAGCAGATACGCAGTATTTT. Protein: CASSLSQTEADTQYF.

This clonotype was detected ten times or more. V gene TRBV3-1 combines with J gene TRBJ2-3; D is uncertain. V lost 0 bases, J lost 2 bases, and 0 bases lay in between. The CDR3 contains 12 residues. Germline lookup yields CDR1 LGHDT and CDR2 YNNKEL (reference sequence). The CDR3: CASSQDTDTQYF. The CDR3 bases are TGTGCCAGCAGCCAAGACACAGATACGCAGTATTTT.

This clonotype was recorded at least ten times. The genes are TRBV9 and TRBJ1-1, with D possibly matching TRBD1 (6 bases). Germline V gives CDR1 SGDLS, CDR2 YYNGEE. V lost 4 bases and J lost 1, with 11 bases in between. The CDR3 covers 14 residues. The CDR3 DNA is TGTGCCAGCAGCATCGGACAGAAGAACACTGAAGCTTTCTTT. This encodes CASSIGQKNTEAFF.

The table lists this clonotype with many counts. The rearrangement uses TRBV7-8 and TRBJ2-7, with 10 bases matching TRBD2. V dropped 6 bases and J dropped 4; count of bases not matched to a gene: 3. CDR1 and CDR2 (germline): SGHVS, FQNEAQ. CDR3 length: 13 residues. As DNA, the CDR3 is TGTGCCAGCAGACGGACTAGCGGTTACGAGCAGTACGTC. Translation gives CASRRTSGYEQYV.

This sequence joins TRBV30 and TRBJ1-1; D gene ambiguous. Per the germline V gene, CDR1 is GTSNPN and CDR2 is SVGIG (reference sequence). Trimming removed 7 bases from V and 4 bases from J, with 13 bases in between. This CDR3 contains 12 residues. The CDR3 protein is CASDMSGTEAFF. Written as DNA, the CDR3 is TGTGCCTCCGACATGAGTGGCACTGAAGCTTTCTTT.